What follows is one T cell receptor beta chain and its context. No antigen is known for it. This specimen belongs to a study of vaccination effects on CD4 cells after COVID-19. The wider study: Participants got two doses of BNT162b2 or mRNA-1273 vaccine.

The study's findings and limits: Infection- and vaccine-induced clones contracted markedly late after vaccination.

Antigen-specific CD4+ T cells were expanded (with viral peptide pools) by the ViraFEST assay ahead of sequencing. Culturing for about ten days preceded CD4+ T cell isolation. A positive SARS-CoV-2 PCR test fell between March and December 2020. Wells containing roughly 1.8 million PBMC each were cultured with roughly 10 IU/ml IL-2 and 8 to 10 ug/ml peptides. Half-medium replacement with IL-2 medium occurred on days 3 and 7. The length of the CDR3 is 15 residues. Trimming stripped 7 bases from V and 0 bases from J, with 13 bases between. The germline V gene has CDR1 MDHEN and CDR2 SYDVKM. Clones were sequenced by immunoSEQ multiplex PCR, and TCRdb holds only the in-frame ones, with some missing. The top ten hold 5.5% of the sample, which has roughly 57,000 clones, 76% seen once.

The chain employs TRBV28 and TRBJ1-3, with D perhaps matching TRBD1 (6 bases). The clonotype comes from a human donor who had a prior SARS-CoV-2 infection. This specimen consisted of CD4+ T cells from PBMCs cultured with HIV peptides, obtained before COVID-19 vaccination. Described subset: HIV-1 Nef peptide pool negative control/reference culture. The CDR3 here is CASTPGGHSGNTIYF. DNA for the CDR3: TGTGCCAGCACCCCCGGGGGACACTCTGGAAACACCATATATTTT.